The present T cell receptor beta chain was sequenced within a study of human T cells and chemical hapten exposure. Study at large: There were weekly diphenylcyclopropenone doses to the scalp for patients throughout the approximately 25-week study. The patch tests put 0.01% DPC on the skin of the upper back and were read 6 days later.

TCRdb re-analysed the RACE reads in MiXCR, keeping a single row per CDR3 protein. Here the sample spans some 340,000 distinct CDR3 sequences, under 8% being singletons. V lost 3 bases and J lost 8, with 12 bases in between. CDR3 length: 13 residues. Germline CDR1 is SGHNT and CDR2 is YYREEE (reference sequence). For this clonotype: As yet, its antigen is unknown.

Time point indicated: patch test 1, 2 weeks after DPC sensitization. This sample's treatment: therapeutic diphenylcyclopropenone sensitization with weekly scalp DPC. Study results and caveats: Sensitizing with DPC caused no change in TCRs above 1 in 1000 frequency.

V usage is TRBV5-4 and J usage is TRBJ2-1; D uncertain. The sequence was obtained from a woman younger than 30 with alopecia areata. Some clones in this sample may be carry-over from other donors' samples. The material was whole blood, obtained in connection with sensitization to the hapten diphenylcyclopropenone (DPC). The CDR3: CASSSAQSHEQFF. Here the CDR3 DNA reads TGTGCCAGCAGCTCTGCGCAGTCCCATGAGCAGTTCTTC.